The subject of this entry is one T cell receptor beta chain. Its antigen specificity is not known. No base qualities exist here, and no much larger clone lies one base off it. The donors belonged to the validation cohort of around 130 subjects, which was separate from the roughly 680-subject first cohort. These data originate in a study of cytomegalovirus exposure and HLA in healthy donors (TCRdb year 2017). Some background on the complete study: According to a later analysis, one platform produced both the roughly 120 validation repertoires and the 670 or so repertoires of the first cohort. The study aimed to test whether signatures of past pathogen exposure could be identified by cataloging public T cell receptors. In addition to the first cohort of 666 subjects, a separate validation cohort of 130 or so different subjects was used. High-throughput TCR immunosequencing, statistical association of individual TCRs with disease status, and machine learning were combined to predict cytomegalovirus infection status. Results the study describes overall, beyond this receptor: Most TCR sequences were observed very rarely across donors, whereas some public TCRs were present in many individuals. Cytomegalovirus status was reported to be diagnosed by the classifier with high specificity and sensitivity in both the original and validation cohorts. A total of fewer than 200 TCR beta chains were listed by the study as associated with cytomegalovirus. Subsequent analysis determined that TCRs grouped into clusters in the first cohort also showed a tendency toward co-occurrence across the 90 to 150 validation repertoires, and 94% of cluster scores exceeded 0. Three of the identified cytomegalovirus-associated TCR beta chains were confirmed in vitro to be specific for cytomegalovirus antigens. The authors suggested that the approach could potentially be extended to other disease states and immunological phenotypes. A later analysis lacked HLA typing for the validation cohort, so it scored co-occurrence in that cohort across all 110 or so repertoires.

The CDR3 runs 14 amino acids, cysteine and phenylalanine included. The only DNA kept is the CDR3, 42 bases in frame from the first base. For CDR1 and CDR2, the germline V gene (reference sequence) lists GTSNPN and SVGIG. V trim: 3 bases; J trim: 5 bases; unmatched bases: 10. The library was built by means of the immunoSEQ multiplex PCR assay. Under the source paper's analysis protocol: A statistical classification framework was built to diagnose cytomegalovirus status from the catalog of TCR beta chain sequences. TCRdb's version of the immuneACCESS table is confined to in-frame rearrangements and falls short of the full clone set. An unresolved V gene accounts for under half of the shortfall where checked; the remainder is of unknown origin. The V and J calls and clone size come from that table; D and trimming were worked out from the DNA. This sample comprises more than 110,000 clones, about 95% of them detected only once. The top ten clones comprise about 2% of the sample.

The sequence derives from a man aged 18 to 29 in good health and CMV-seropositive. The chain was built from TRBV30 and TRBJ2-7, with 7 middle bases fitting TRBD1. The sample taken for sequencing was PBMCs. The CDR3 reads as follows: CAWRLKGAKNEQYF. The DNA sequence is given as TGTGCCTGGAGGTTGAAGGGGGCGAAGAACGAGCAGTACTTC.